This TCR beta chain was sequenced during a study of control samples from healthy donors and cancer patients (dated by TCRdb to about 2020). For this chain, trimming is 6 bases at the V end and 7 bases at the J end, and the number of junction bases without a gene match is 8. Reading from cysteine to phenylalanine, the CDR3 counts 13 amino acids. Solely the CDR3 DNA is kept, with 39 bases framed from the first base. The germline V gene gives CDR1 as MNHEY and CDR2 as SVGEGT. With regard to this clone: Its antigen remains unidentified. No base quality values were provided; no much bigger clone lies one nucleotide off.

The library was built by means of the immunoSEQ multiplex PCR assay. In its TCRdb copy, this immuneACCESS table keeps in-frame sequences only and misses some clones. Where compared with another copy, unresolved V genes explain less than half of these, and the others have no known cause. The sample yields about 140,000 clones; more than 85% were counted once. The ten largest make up approximately 8.6% of the sample. Rearrangement joined TRBV6-2 or TRBV6-3 to TRBJ1-2; TRBD1 agrees with 7 junctional bases. The sequence came from a woman aged 25-40 years in good health. The sample was blood. The sequenced DNA: TGTGCCAGCAGACCTGACAGGGTTGGTGGCTACACCTTC. Its translation reads: CASRPDRVGGYTF.